This is a list of T cell receptor beta chains from one sample in a study of blood T cells in healthy people across ages. TCRdb reanalysed the 5' RACE reads using MiXCR and keeps one entry per CDR3 protein. The sample has around 710,000 distinct CDR3 sequences; approximately 39% are singletons. Sequencing was done on a sample of blood. The receptors originated from a woman aged 55-69 years in good health. Each CDR3 is given without its conserved first and last residue. A D gene is named only where the DNA matches it firmly.

d_call v_call cdr3_aa
. TRBV29-1 SVAEGQEAPLY
. TRBV9 ASSVAAGRGTDTQY
TRBD1 TRBV10-3 AISDQGAGEQF
. TRBV6-1 ASSPRDAGNERF
TRBD2 TRBV5-6 ASRPTSGRAYEQY
. TRBV3-1 ASSLQTGANVLT
TRBD2 TRBV4-2 TSSPPTSGRDEQF
TRBD1 TRBV7-2 ASSLMGQGTDTQY
. TRBV6-2/TRBV6-3 ASSYDGGQGWNQPQH
TRBD2 TRBV15 ATRRVSGGVYNEQF
. TRBV20-1 SGEVGDQNIQY
TRBD1 TRBV7-3 ASSTTTGVGSNEQF
. TRBV5-1 ASRKTGGDKLF
. TRBV7-2 ASSLWISDYNEQF
. TRBV9 ASSVGSRWLGGRMGDTQY
. TRBV14 ASSQERWYGDEQY